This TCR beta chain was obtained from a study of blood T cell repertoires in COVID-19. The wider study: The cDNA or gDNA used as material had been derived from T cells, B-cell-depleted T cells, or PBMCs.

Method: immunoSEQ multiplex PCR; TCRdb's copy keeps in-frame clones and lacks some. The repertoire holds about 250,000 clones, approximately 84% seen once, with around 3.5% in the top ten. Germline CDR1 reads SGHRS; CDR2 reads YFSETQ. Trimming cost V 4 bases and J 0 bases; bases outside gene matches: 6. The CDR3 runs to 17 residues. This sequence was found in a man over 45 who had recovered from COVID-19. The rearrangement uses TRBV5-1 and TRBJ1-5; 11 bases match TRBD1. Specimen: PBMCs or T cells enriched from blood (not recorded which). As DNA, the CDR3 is TGCGCCAGCAGCCCCGGGACAGGGGGTAGTAGCAATCAGCCCCAGCATTTT. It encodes CASSPGTGGSSNQPQHF.